What follows describes a single T cell receptor (beta chain). The antigen remains undetermined. This specimen belongs to a study of blood T cell dynamics during melanoma immunotherapy. Looking at the study overall: Standard first-line treatment here was pembrolizumab or nivolumab plus ipilimumab in metastatic melanoma.

Study-level results: Clones driving repertoire changes may be melanoma-specific or general immune activation.

Germline CDR1 is SGHRS and CDR2 is YFSETQ. The CDR3 sequence is 12 residues long. Trimming took 0 bases from V and 6 from J, leaving 7 bases between them. Specified time point: week 3, after first cycle of checkpoint inhibitor. No patient had earlier systemic cancer treatment, concurrent immunosuppressants, or another active cancer. Using immunoSEQ multiplex PCR, the repertoire was profiled, and TCRdb retains in-frame clones only, with some absent. The sample records 10,000 to 12,000 clones, roughly 88% being singletons. This receptor was obtained from a human donor with melanoma. The sample here was blood, taken from a patient treated with checkpoint blockade. The rearrangement joins TRBV5-1 to TRBJ2-7; D ambiguous. The CDR3: CASSLGAGEQYF. The CDR3 DNA follows: TGCGCCAGCAGCTTGGGAGCCGGCGAGCAGTACTTC.